This TCR beta chain was obtained from a study of cytomegalovirus exposure and HLA in healthy donors. Trimming removed 9 bases from V and 10 bases from J; junction bases left unmatched: 14. The length of the CDR3 is 15 residues. Researchers ran the PCR with 60 Vbeta and 13 Jbeta primers. Measured with immunoSEQ multiplex PCR; TCRdb has only the in-frame clones, and not every one. The profile covers 35,000 to 45,000 clones, with about 60% appearing a single time and 12% taken by the ten largest. This TCR came from a man aged 60-69 years in good health and CMV-seropositive. The material sequenced was PBMCs. The rearrangement uses TRBV23-1 and TRBJ1-4; 10 positions match TRBD1. TRBV23-1 is an ORF; its function is uncertain. The CDR3 here is CARNSPGQGHGKLFF. CDR3 DNA: TGCGCCAGAAATTCTCCGGGACAGGGGCATGGAAAACTGTTTTTT.